The source of this T cell receptor (beta chain) is a study of Graves' ophthalmopathy and Graves' hyperthyroidism. For the study at large: Before any treatment, peripheral blood was taken at the initial diagnosis. Study-wide points: Ophthalmopathy progression was predicted with 70.59% sensitivity and roughly 74% specificity. A roughly 81% specificity and 85% to 90% sensitivity were achieved by a 13-signature model that separated ophthalmopathy from stable hyperthyroidism.

Amplified TCR beta CDR3 regions were obtained using RNA transcripts as template. RT-PCR was first run with HTBI primers, then multiplex PCR in a second round. TCRdb reanalysed the multiplex PCR reads using MiXCR and keeps one entry per CDR3 protein. This sample yields hundreds of thousands of distinct CDR3 sequences, of which 22% are seen a single time; 7.1% belongs to the top ten. This clonotype has a count of ten or more. Its specificity is unknown. This sequence was found in a woman between 18 and 29 years old with stable Graves' hyperthyroidism. Some clones in this sample may be carry-over from other donors' samples. Sequencing used peripheral blood.

CDR3 in amino acids: CASSLVVGMQETQYF. CDR3 DNA: TGTGCCAGCAGTCTCGTGGTGGGGATGCAAGAGACCCAGTACTTC. V is TRBV12-3 or TRBV12-4 and J is TRBJ2-5; unclear D gene. The V and J ends lost 5 bases and 2 bases respectively, with 15 bases between them. The CDR3 sequence is 15 residues long.